This record looks at one T cell receptor beta chain sequence and its context. Per the original data handling: Reference gene primer amplification yielded estimated nucleated cell counts. The repertoire was sequenced with immunoSEQ multiplex PCR; TCRdb's copy has only in-frame clones and lacks some. Clonal size and the V and J genes are those of that table, whereas D and trimming came from the DNA. This sample has roughly 70,000 clones; 80% to 95% occur once, and the top ten carry 6.5% to 8.5%. The data were obtained in a study of blood T cell repertoires in COVID-19. About the study: Researchers got acute and convalescent COVID-19 samples from the United States, Italy and Spain. In each case, the material was cDNA or gDNA derived from T cells, B-cell-depleted T cells, or PBMCs.

This CDR3 region has 13 residues. V gave up 5 bases and J gave up 4 bases, with 9 bases separating them. The chain has TRBV12-3 or TRBV12-4 and TRBJ1-3; tentatively, D is TRBD1 (6 bases). The receptor was isolated from a human donor in a cohort sampled during active COVID-19. Sequenced sample: peripheral blood. The CDR3 DNA reads as TGTGCCAGCAGTCCGACAGGAGGAAACACCATATATTTT. Encoded protein: CASSPTGGNTIYF.